A selection of T cell receptor beta chains follows, all from one sample in a study of graft-versus-host responses after intestinal transplantation. No antigen has been assigned to these receptors. Method: immunoSEQ multiplex PCR; TCRdb's copy keeps in-frame clones and lacks some. The sample includes about 94,000 clones, about 91% of them seen just once. The specimen comprised unstimulated CD8+ T cells sorted from spleen or lymph node cells, sampled before intestinal transplant. Receptor source: a human donor who received an intestinal transplant. Both conserved end residues are trimmed from each CDR3. Each record gives: CDR3 protein, V gene, CDR3 length, J gene.

CDR3: ATPTSTYTDTQY
V: TRBV30
length: 12
J: TRBJ2-3

CDR3: ASSYGAGDGYT
V: TRBV6-5
length: 11
J: TRBJ1-2

CDR3: ASSFGLAYEQY
V: TRBV5-8
length: 11
J: TRBJ2-7

CDR3: ASTDTSGAYEQY
V: TRBV5-1
length: 12
J: TRBJ2-7

CDR3: ASSFTLPGQGGLWRMNTEAF
V: TRBV27
length: 20
J: TRBJ1-1

CDR3: ASSLVGSTNYGYT
V: TRBV5-6
length: 13
J: TRBJ1-2

CDR3: ASSLRLAEGPGDTQY
V: TRBV9
length: 15
J: TRBJ2-3

CDR3: ASSSPYGVTGYEQY
V: TRBV27
length: 14
J: TRBJ2-7

CDR3: ASSSGQADSGANVLT
V: TRBV7-6
length: 15
J: TRBJ2-6

CDR3: VSRPGLAATDTQY
V: TRBV27
length: 13
J: TRBJ2-3

CDR3: AWSVLKWREPDEQY
V: TRBV30
length: 14
J: TRBJ2-7

CDR3: ASSLARGNEQY
V: TRBV5-1
length: 11
J: TRBJ2-7

CDR3: ASSQGPGHAEAF
V: TRBV4-1
length: 12
J: TRBJ1-1

CDR3: AIQDPYEQY
V: TRBV28
length: 9
J: TRBJ2-7

CDR3: ATSMGDRTTYEQY
V: TRBV15
length: 13
J: TRBJ2-7

CDR3: ASSFGQATYEQY
V: TRBV11-2
length: 12
J: TRBJ2-7

CDR3: ASSSTADYSNQPQH
V: TRBV27
length: 14
J: TRBJ1-5

CDR3: ASSLQSDTQY
V: TRBV5-4
length: 10
J: TRBJ2-3

CDR3: ASSVDGREGNEQF
V: TRBV9
length: 13
J: TRBJ2-1

CDR3: ASSPNAGTGVGNIQY
V: TRBV11-2
length: 15
J: TRBJ2-4

CDR3: ASSVAGTGGYEQY
V: TRBV9
length: 13
J: TRBJ2-7

CDR3: ASSFSTISYEQY
V: TRBV7-9
length: 12
J: TRBJ2-7

CDR3: ASSDFLHNEQF
V: TRBV6-1
length: 11
J: TRBJ2-1

CDR3: ASSLEGSSNQPQH
V: TRBV7-9
length: 13
J: TRBJ1-5

CDR3: ASSPGLGEGVYGYT
V: TRBV28
length: 14
J: TRBJ1-2

CDR3: ASIGTDTQY
V: TRBV7-9
length: 9
J: TRBJ2-3

CDR3: ASSVVAERDTQY
V: TRBV9
length: 12
J: TRBJ2-3

CDR3: ASSLEYRDSEETQY
V: TRBV11-1
length: 14
J: TRBJ2-5

CDR3: ASRAPAGTSGGEETQY
V: TRBV10-2
length: 16
J: TRBJ2-5